The 24 T cell receptor beta chains reported below all come from one sample, sequenced in a study of beta chain features in type 1 diabetes. Study-wide points: Type 1 diabetes patients had TCRB CDR3s that were shorter (moderately but significantly so) in all four CD4+ subsets.

The sequenced template was cDNA made from the entire isolated RNA. Assay: immunoSEQ multiplex PCR; the TCRdb copy retains only in-frame clones and omits some. The sample lists some 360,000 clones, 9.6% occurring once. Their antigens are not known. Sequencing was performed on central memory CD4+ T cells from blood. These receptors came from a man aged 30 to 45 with type 1 diabetes.

This chain connects TRBV27 to TRBJ2-7, with D maybe TRBD2 (6 bases). The CDR3 contains 14 residues. Germline V gene lookup returns CDR1 MNHEY and CDR2 SMNVEV (reference sequence). The V and J ends lost 7 bases and 6 bases respectively, with 19 bases between them. CDR3 nucleotides: TGTGCCAGCAAACCGAGGGCTAGCGACGCCGAGCAGTACTTC. This codes for CASKPRASDAEQYF.

In this sample, this clone turned up many times. The chain links TRBV6-4 to TRBJ2-6; TRBD2 might be the D (6 bases). Between the trimmed V and J ends, which lost 4 bases and 2 bases, there was a span of 12 bases. This CDR3 has 16 residues. Germline CDR1 reads MRHNA; CDR2 reads SNTAGT. The CDR3 bases are TGTGCCAGCAGTGCCGAGGGACTCGCTGGGGCCAACGTCCTGACTTTC. Its protein is CASSAEGLAGANVLTF.

The rearrangement uses TRBV11-2 and TRBJ2-7; possibly TRBD2 for D (5 bases). Germline V gene sequence: CDR1 SGHAT, CDR2 FQNNGV. The CDR3 is made up of 13 amino acids. V was shortened by 1 base and J by 4 bases, with 8 bases between the two germline ends. In DNA, the CDR3 is TGTGCCAGCAGCTTAGGAGGGCCGTACGAGCAGTACTTC. Translating it yields CASSLGGPYEQYF.

This clone showed up just a few times. The DNA of the CDR3 is TGTGCCAGCAGTTACTCTTGGCAGGACGGCTACACCTTC. Translating it yields CASSYSWQDGYTF. The chain couples TRBV6-5 to TRBJ1-2; D gene unclear. CDR1 is MNHEY and CDR2 is SVGAGI in the germline V gene. This CDR3 has 13 amino acids. The V and J ends lost 0 bases and 8 bases respectively, with 10 bases between them.

The chain is built from TRBV19 and TRBJ2-3, with D possibly called TRBD1 or TRBD2 (5 bases each). This CDR3 is built from 13 residues. From germline, CDR1 is LNHDA and CDR2 SQIVND (reference sequence). The V end lost 6 bases, the J end lost 4 bases, and 11 bases lay between the germline ends. In nucleotides, the CDR3 is TGTGCCAGTAGGATCGGGGCAGCAGATACGCAGTATTTT. Encoded protein: CASRIGAADTQYF.

The CDR3 nucleotides are TGTGCCAGCAGTTGGGACTACCTATCCTACAATGAGCAGTTCTTC. Translating gives CASSWDYLSYNEQFF. V is TRBV6-1 and J is TRBJ2-1, with 7 bases matching TRBD2. This CDR3 is built from 15 residues. The J segment lost 1 base and the V segment lost 5 bases, leaving 5 bases of the junction unmatched. CDR1 is MNHNS, CDR2 SASEGT, per germline.

This clone has more than one count but fewer than ten. The genes are TRBV14 and TRBJ2-3; TRBD2 matches at 9 bases. CDR3 size: 16 residues. V lost 1 base, J lost 4 bases, and 6 bases stayed unmatched. CDR1 is SGHDN and CDR2 is FVKESK in the germline V gene. The CDR3 is CASSQGNSGSSDTQYF. The CDR3 nucleotides are TGTGCCAGCAGCCAAGGCAATAGCGGGAGTTCAGATACGCAGTATTTT.

The J gene is TRBJ2-2, the V gene TRBV5-8; D call uncertain. This CDR3 has 15 residues. Per the germline V gene, CDR1 is SGHTS and CDR2 is YDEGEE. V was shortened by 4 bases and J by 1 base, with 11 bases between the two germline ends. The CDR3 DNA reads TGTGCCAGCAGCACTGGAAGTGGGAACACCGGGGAGCTGTTTTTT. Translation gives CASSTGSGNTGELFF.

This clone occurred a few times. The CDR3 loop reads CASSQADRASNQPQHF. The DNA for the CDR3 is TGTGCCAGCAGCCAAGCGGACAGGGCGAGCAATCAGCCCCAGCATTTT. V is TRBV4-2 and J is TRBJ1-5; 8 bases are shared with TRBD1. Germline CDR1 is LGHNA and CDR2 is YNFKEQ. The trim removed 1 base at V and 1 base at J, leaving 3 bases unmatched. The CDR3 is made up of 16 amino acids.

In its sample, this clone was seen a few times. V usage is TRBV2 and J usage is TRBJ2-5; 9 bases fit TRBD2. The junction had 8 bases not matched to a gene; V was cut back by 5 bases and J by 1 base. The CDR3 sequence is 16 residues long. In germline, CDR1 is SNHLY, CDR2 FYNNEI. The CDR3 sequence: CASSTRRGGGQETQYF. The CDR3 DNA reads as TGTGCCAGCAGTACAAGGCGGGGGGGAGGCCAAGAGACCCAGTACTTC. The full variable domain, with the rest looked up from reference TRBV2 and TRBJ2-5, is EPEVTQTPSHQVTQMGQEVILRCVPISNHLYFYWYRQILGQKVEFLVSFYNNEISEKSEIFDDQFSVERPDGSNFTLKIRSTKLEDSAMYFCASSTRRGGGQETQYFGPGTRLLVL.

The chain has TRBV6-5 and TRBJ2-5, with D possibly matching TRBD2 (5 bases). The J call may be mistaken, given a closer DNA end match to TRBJ2-7. Germline V gene lookup returns CDR1 MNHEY and CDR2 SVGAGI. The CDR3 is 13 amino acids. CDR3 sequence: CASSSFLGNEQYF. The CDR3, as DNA: TGTGCCAGCAGTTCCTTCCTCGGGAACGAGCAGTACTTC.

The V gene is TRBV5-1, the J gene TRBJ2-3; D gene uncertain. The germline V gene has CDR1 SGHRS and CDR2 YFSETQ. CDR3 length: 13 residues. V shed 5 bases and J shed 2 bases, with 9 bases lying between them. The CDR3 nucleotides read TGCGCCAGCAGGTCCCCCTTCACAGATACGCAGTATTTT. This gives the protein CASRSPFTDTQYF.

This clone was picked up a small number of times. The chain couples TRBV28 to TRBJ2-4; TRBD1 or TRBD2 may be the D gene (5 bases each). The V gene's germline CDR1 is MDHEN and CDR2 SYDVKM. V shed 5 bases and J shed 1 base, with 15 bases lying between them. The CDR3 is 16 amino acids. The CDR3 reads CASSLPGTAAKNIQYF. For the CDR3, the DNA is TGTGCCAGCAGTCTCCCGGGGACCGCTGCCAAAAACATTCAGTACTTC.

The V call is TRBV18, the J call TRBJ2-1, with 10 bases matching TRBD2. After removal of 2 bases from V and 3 bases from J, the junction contained 7 bases not matched to a gene. Germline CDR1 KGHSH, CDR2 LQKENI. The CDR3 has 17 amino acids. The CDR3 reads CASSPNLASGGYNEQFF. Here the CDR3 DNA reads TGTGCCAGCTCACCAAATCTAGCTAGCGGGGGCTACAATGAGCAGTTCTTC.

This clone came up many times. The chain carries TRBV29-1 and TRBJ2-2; either TRBD1 or TRBD2 may fit D (6 bases each). Germline-derived CDR1 and CDR2 are SQVTM and ANQGSEA. Trimming took 4 bases from V and 0 from J, leaving 12 bases between them. The CDR3 length is 15 residues. This chain's CDR3 is CSVVGGQSNTGELFF. The CDR3 DNA sequence: TGCAGCGTTGTAGGGGGGCAATCGAACACCGGGGAGCTGTTTTTT.

The chain has TRBV6-5 and TRBJ1-2; 9 nucleotides agree with TRBD1. CDR1 is MNHEY and CDR2 is SVGAGI in the germline V gene. The CDR3 contains 16 residues. V lost 0 bases to trimming and J lost 6 bases; unmatched junction nucleotides: 8. The DNA of the CDR3 is TGTGCCAGCAGTTACTCCGGGACAGGGAGAAAGAATGGCTACACCTTC. Its translation is CASSYSGTGRKNGYTF.

Only a few counts were recorded for this clone. One end of the junction is discordant with germline, which a read error may explain. J is TRBJ2-5 and V is TRBV20-1; perhaps TRBD2 as D (6 bases). The germline CDR1 and CDR2 sequences are DFQATT and SNEGSKA (reference sequence). CDR3 length: 9 amino acids. CDR3 sequence: CSARRGVDF. CDR3 DNA sequence: TGCAGTGCTAGGCGCGGGGTGGACTTC.

This clone was detected once. A junction boundary mismatches the germline segment, possibly from a read error. The V and J genes are TRBV6-1 and TRBJ1-1; D is uncertain. This CDR3 is built from 14 residues. The germline gives CDR1 MNHNS, CDR2 SASEGT. The CDR3 DNA reads as TGTGCCATCAGTGCGGCCTTGATGAACACTGAAGCTTTCTTT. Encoded protein: CAISAALMNTEAFF.

The chain couples TRBV28 to TRBJ2-3; possible D gene TRBD1, 5 bases. The CDR3 contains 14 residues. Trimming took 6 bases from V and 1 from J, leaving 11 bases between them. Per germline, CDR1 MDHEN and CDR2 SYDVKM. DNA for the CDR3: TGTGCCAGCAGCTGGGGCTCGGGCACAGATACGCAGTATTTT. It is translated as CASSWGSGTDTQYF.

The CDR3 reads CASSPQGPGNTIYF. The CDR3 bases are TGTGCCAGCTCACCGCAGGGCCCTGGAAACACCATATATTTT. The chain combines TRBV18 with TRBJ1-3, with D maybe TRBD1 (5 bases). Trimming cost V 3 bases and J 2 bases, with 8 bases left between them. In germline, CDR1 is KGHSH, CDR2 LQKENI. The CDR3 runs to 14 residues.

In this sample, this clone turned up many times. The chain carries TRBV4-2 and TRBJ2-1; D gene uncertain. Germline V gene data show CDR1 as LGHNA and CDR2 as YNFKEQ. The CDR3 sequence is 17 residues long. Trimming removed 0 bases at V and 4 bases at J, with 16 bases between. The CDR3 loop is CASSQEYGRKSYNEQFF. The CDR3, as DNA: TGTGCCAGCAGCCAAGAGTACGGGCGCAAATCTTACAATGAGCAGTTCTTC.

CDR3 in amino acids: CASSLRSSGGTDKETQYF. DNA for the CDR3: TGTGCCAGCAGTTTACGATCCAGCGGGGGGACAGACAAAGAGACCCAGTACTTC. This chain links TRBV27 with TRBJ2-5; TRBD2 matches 9 bases. The CDR3 is 18 amino acids. The germline CDR1 and CDR2 sequences are MNHEY and SMNVEV (reference sequence). With 2 bases clipped from V and 3 bases from J, the junction kept 13 bases outside the gene matches.

The chain carries TRBV2 and TRBJ2-3, with TRBD2 identical over 14 bases. Germline V lookup: CDR1 SNHLY, CDR2 FYNNEI. The CDR3 runs 16 residues. Trimming removed 6 bases from V and 5 bases from J; junction bases left unmatched: 7. The CDR3 here is CASSAGLAGAGDTQYF. The CDR3 nucleotides are TGTGCCAGCAGCGCGGGACTAGCGGGAGCGGGAGATACGCAGTATTTT.

There are a few counts of this clone. The V gene is TRBV7-6, the J gene TRBJ2-3; TRBD1 matches at 10 bases. V lost 5 bases and J lost 4; bases outside the gene matches: 6. CDR1 and CDR2 from the germline V gene are SGHVS and FNYEAQ. The CDR3 is 15 amino acids. DNA for the CDR3: TGTGCCAGCAGCGCGGGACAGGGGAGAGCAGATACGCAGTATTTT. Amino acids: CASSAGQGRADTQYF.